The clone carrying this T cell receptor (beta chain) was observed at least ten times. The entry originates in a study of blood T cell repertoires in COVID-19. Overall study: Some COVID-19 samples were acute and others convalescent; all came from the United States, Italy and Spain. Sample material is recorded as cDNA or gDNA derived from T cells, B-cell-depleted T cells, or PBMCs.

Germline-derived CDR1 and CDR2 are SEHNR and FQNEAQ (reference sequence). The CDR3 runs 15 residues. Trimming cost V 5 bases and J 11 bases; bases outside gene matches: 13. In the authors' workflow: Scientists estimated how many nucleated cells there were by amplifying reference gene primers. Sequenced by immunoSEQ multiplex PCR; TCRdb stores in-frame clones only, minus some. V and J calls and clone size follow that table, whereas D and trimming were derived from the DNA. The repertoire holds about 270,000 clones, with 85% as singletons. Assignments of participants to cohorts depended upon their own reported clinical history.

The chain couples TRBV7-9 to TRBJ1-4; 8 bases fit TRBD1. The receptor comes from a woman aged 45-65 years with acute COVID-19. Sequences were obtained from PBMCs or T cells enriched from blood (not recorded which). CDR3 DNA sequence: TGTGCCAGCAGCCCCAAAGCCGGACAGGGAGAGAAACTGTTTTTT. Its translation is CASSPKAGQGEKLFF.